The 7 T cell receptor beta chains below were found in one sample sequenced in a study of molecular identifiers for immune sequencing clone quantification. Each CDR3 protein gets one entry after TCRdb re-called the PCR reads with MiXCR. The table has about 320,000 distinct CDR3 sequences, 24% seen once. Sequencing was done on a sample of naive CD8+ T cells from blood, with Jurkat cell RNA spiked in. The subset was: FACS-sorted CD8+CD4-CCR7+CD45RA+ naive T cells. The receptors here all came from a human donor in good health. Some libraries in this study had Jurkat cell RNA spiked in.

A remark on this clonotype: Germline is not matched at one junction end, which may reflect a read error. V usage is TRBV18 and J usage is TRBJ2-4; 9 positions match TRBD1. The CDR3 is made up of 16 amino acids. The germline CDR1 and CDR2 sequences are KGHSH and LQKENI. In DNA form, the CDR3 reads TGTACCAGCTCCCCAACAGGGGGCAAAGCCAAAAACATTCAGTACTTC. Amino acid sequence: CTSSPTGGKAKNIQYF. Drawing the rest from reference TRBV18 and TRBJ2-4, the complete variable domain is NAGVMQNPRHLVRRRGQEARLRCSPMKGHSHVYWYRQLPEEGLKFMVYLQKENIIDESGMPKERFSAEFPKEGPSILRIQQVVRGDSAAYFCTSSPTGGKAKNIQYFGAGTRLSVL.

In the case of this clonotype: It is likely a read error, because the conserved phenylalanine at the end of the CDR3 is missing. The chain links TRBV13 to TRBJ2-7; possible D gene TRBD2, 6 bases. CDR3 size: 16 residues. V gave up 3 bases and J gave up 1 base, with 16 bases separating them. Germline loops: CDR1 PRHDT, CDR2 FYEKMQ (reference sequence). The CDR3 region is CASSFSEGEDSYEQYL. CDR3 in DNA: TGTGCCAGCAGCTTCAGCGAAGGGGAGGATTCCTACGAGCAGTACCTC.

As for this clonotype: Since a much larger clone is just one base distant, this may be a read error. This chain connects TRBV7-8 to TRBJ1-1, with D unclear. Per germline, CDR1 SGHVS and CDR2 FQNEAQ. The CDR3 is made up of 16 amino acids. V was shortened by 3 bases and J by 1 base, with 15 bases between the two germline ends. The CDR3 DNA follows: TGTGCCAGCAGCTTGTCCGGATTAGTCCCGAACACTGAAGCTTTCTTT. It codes for CASSLSGLVPNTEAFF.

This clonotype has ten or more counts. The rearrangement links TRBV7-9 to TRBJ2-3; 10 bases agree with TRBD2. This CDR3 region has 17 residues. CDR1 SEHNR and CDR2 FQNEAQ come from the germline V gene (reference sequence). V lost 2 bases to trimming and J lost 2 bases; unmatched junction nucleotides: 7. The CDR3 spells CASSLPPLAGATDTQYF. CDR3 nucleotides: TGTGCCAGCAGCTTACCCCCCCTAGCGGGAGCCACAGATACGCAGTATTTT.

The DNA for the CDR3 is TGTGCCAGCAGCGCCTACCCCCGGGACTACACAGATACGCAGTATTTT. Translation gives CASSAYPRDYTDTQYF. This rearrangement joins TRBV9 to TRBJ2-3; TRBD2 agrees at 7 bases. Germline lookup yields CDR1 SGDLS and CDR2 YYNGEE. This CDR3 is 16 amino acids long. J gave up 2 bases and V 3 bases, and 9 bases lay outside the gene matches.

CDR3 in amino acids: CASSQDVAKHYEQYF. DNA of the CDR3: TGTGCCAGCAGCCAAGATGTGGCGAAGCACTACGAGCAGTACTTC. This chain uses TRBV4-2 with TRBJ2-7; D is undetermined. There are 15 residues in the CDR3. V gave up 0 bases and J gave up 3 bases, with 12 bases separating them. Germline V lookup: CDR1 LGHNA, CDR2 YNFKEQ.

This clonotype was seen just once. Compared with germline, one end of the junction differs, possibly owing to a read error. The chain joins TRBV25-1 to TRBJ2-1; the match to TRBD2 covers 10 bases. The length of the CDR3 is 13 residues. Germline loops: CDR1 MGHDK, CDR2 SYGVNS. The CDR3 loop reads CASRTSGNNEQFF. CDR3 bases: TGCGCCAGCAGGACTAGCGGAAACAATGAGCAGTTCTTC.